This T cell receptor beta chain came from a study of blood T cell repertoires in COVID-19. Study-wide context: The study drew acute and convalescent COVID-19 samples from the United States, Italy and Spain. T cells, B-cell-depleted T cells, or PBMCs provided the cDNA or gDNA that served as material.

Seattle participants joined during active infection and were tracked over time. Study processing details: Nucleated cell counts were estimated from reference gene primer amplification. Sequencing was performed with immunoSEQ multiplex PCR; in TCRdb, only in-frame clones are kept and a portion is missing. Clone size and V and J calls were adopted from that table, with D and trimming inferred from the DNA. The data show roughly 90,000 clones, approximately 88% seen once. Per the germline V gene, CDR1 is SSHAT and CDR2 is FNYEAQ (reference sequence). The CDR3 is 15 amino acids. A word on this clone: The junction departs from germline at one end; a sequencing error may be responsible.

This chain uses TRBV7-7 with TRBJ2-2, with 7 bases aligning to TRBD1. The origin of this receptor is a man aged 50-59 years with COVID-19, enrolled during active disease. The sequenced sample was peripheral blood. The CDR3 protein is CASSLEGAVTGELFF. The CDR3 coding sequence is TGTGCTAGCAGCTTAGAGGGGGCTGTCACCGGGGAGCTGTTTTTT.